A single sample gave rise to the 10 T cell receptor beta chains below, sequenced in a study of cytotoxic CD8 clonotypes in ibrutinib-treated CLL. The method was immunoSEQ multiplex PCR; TCRdb's version includes in-frame clones alone and lacks a portion of them. The table lists almost 45,000 clones, approximately 74% of them singletons. The starting material was PBMCs, obtained after 12 months of ibrutinib treatment. The receptor source for this set is a human donor with chronic lymphocytic leukemia.

This clone is a singleton in its sample. The chain carries TRBV30 and TRBJ2-3; 7 nucleotides line up with TRBD2. J gave up 2 bases and V 1 base, and 6 bases lay outside the gene matches. The CDR3 is 15 residues long. Germline V gene data show CDR1 as GTSNPN and CDR2 as SVGIG (reference sequence). The CDR3 DNA reads TGTGCCTGGAGTGCCCATAGCGGGCCCACAGATACGCAGTATTTT. Translated: CAWSAHSGPTDTQYF.

V usage is TRBV30 and J usage is TRBJ1-2; unclear D gene. This CDR3 region has 12 residues. The germline CDR1 and CDR2 sequences are GTSNPN and SVGIG (reference sequence). Trimming removed 0 bases from V and 7 bases from J, with 9 bases in between. DNA of the CDR3: TGTGCCTGGAGTGTAGGAGGGTTTGGCTACACCTTC. Protein product: CAWSVGGFGYTF.

This clone was counted a few times. The chain couples TRBV4-2 to TRBJ2-3; 10 positions match TRBD2. V was clipped by 0 bases and J by 6 bases; unmatched bases: 9. CDR1 is LGHNA, CDR2 YNFKEQ, per germline. The CDR3 has 17 residues. CDR3 amino acids: CASSQDGLAGVGDTQYF. The CDR3 DNA reads TGTGCCAGCAGCCAAGATGGCCTAGCGGGAGTAGGGGATACGCAGTATTTT.

The table lists this clone with a few counts. The V gene is TRBV30, the J gene TRBJ1-1; D unresolved. CDR3 size: 12 residues. The germline V and J ends were trimmed by 4 bases and 2 bases, with 8 bases remaining between them. The germline CDR1 and CDR2 sequences are GTSNPN and SVGIG (reference sequence). In DNA, the CDR3 is TGTGCCTGGATGGCCGTAAACACTGAAGCTTTCTTT. It codes for CAWMAVNTEAFF. Filled out from reference TRBV30 and TRBJ1-1, the complete variable domain reads SQTIHQWPATLVQPVGSPLSLECTVEGTSNPNLYWYRQAAGRGLQLLFYSVGIGQISSEVPQNLSASRPQDRQFILSSKKLLLSDSGFYLCAWMAVNTEAFFGQGTRLTVV.

The V gene is TRBV7-3, the J gene TRBJ2-5, with 10 bases aligning to TRBD2. J was trimmed by 4 bases and V by 0 bases; bases with no gene match: 5. The CDR3 totals 16 residues. Germline CDR1 and CDR2: SGHTA and FQGTGA. The CDR3 here is CASSLTSSSGRETQYF. Written as DNA, the CDR3 is TGTGCCAGCAGCTTAACCTCGTCTAGCGGGAGAGAGACCCAGTACTTC.

The CDR3 loop is CASSLVDRAQETQYF. For the CDR3, the DNA is TGTGCCAGCAGCTTAGTGGACAGGGCTCAAGAGACCCAGTACTTC. The gene calls are TRBV7-2 and TRBJ2-5, with 8 bases matching TRBD1. V trimming: 1 base; J trimming: 2 bases; junction bases outside the gene matches: 3. Germline values: CDR1 SGHTA, CDR2 FQGNSA. The CDR3 totals 15 residues. Full variable domain (remainder filled in from reference TRBV7-2 and TRBJ2-5): GAGVSQSPSNKVTEKGKDVELRCDPISGHTALYWYRQSLGQGLEFLIYFQGNSAPDKSGLPSDRFSAERTGGSVSTLTIQRTQQEDSAVYLCASSLVDRAQETQYFGPGTRLLVL.

CDR3 nucleotides: TGTGCCAGCAGTGAACCGACAGGGGGCGCGGCTCACTATGGCTACACCTTC. Translation gives CASSEPTGGAAHYGYTF. This chain links TRBV6-1 with TRBJ1-2; 10 bases align to TRBD1. CDR3 length: 17 residues. The junction had 9 bases not matched to a gene; V was cut back by 2 bases and J by 3 bases. Germline V gene lookup returns CDR1 MNHNS and CDR2 SASEGT.

The chain combines TRBV10-3 with TRBJ2-1; D gene uncertain. Germline V CDR1 and CDR2: ENHRY, SYGVKD. This CDR3 has 10 residues. Trimming shortened V by 10 bases and J by 5 bases, and 6 bases separated the two germline ends. This CDR3 reads CATEDNEQFF. CDR3 DNA: TGTGCCACCGAGGACAATGAGCAGTTCTTC.

This chain uses TRBV13 with TRBJ2-1; 13 positions match TRBD2. The V segment lost 5 bases and the J segment 7 bases; nucleotides outside the gene matches: 11. Per the germline V gene, CDR1 is PRHDT and CDR2 is FYEKMQ (reference sequence). This CDR3 has 17 amino acids. In DNA form, the CDR3 reads TGTGCCAGCAGCCCCTCCTGGACTAGCGGGAGCGCGAATGAGCAGTTCTTC. Protein: CASSPSWTSGSANEQFF.

The J gene is TRBJ2-5, the V gene TRBV7-3; TRBD2 aligns across 7 bases. CDR3 length equals 13 residues. Germline loops: CDR1 SGHTA, CDR2 FQGTGA. Trimming at V came to 4 bases and at J to 3 bases, leaving 2 bases not matched to a gene. The CDR3 is CASSSLAEETQYF. The CDR3 DNA sequence: TGTGCCAGCAGCTCCCTAGCGGAAGAGACCCAGTACTTC.